This TCR beta chain was recovered during a study of T cells after yellow fever vaccination. Germline V gene data show CDR1 as SGHRS and CDR2 as YFSETQ. The CDR3 is 14 amino acids. After removal of 4 bases from V and 3 bases from J, the junction contained 5 bases not matched to a gene. TCRdb used MiXCR to reprocess the 5' RACE reads, holding one entry per CDR3 protein. The table has 450,000 to 550,000 distinct CDR3 sequences, 21% seen once. The genes are TRBV5-1 and TRBJ2-3; TRBD1 agrees at 7 bases. The sample was PBMCs, taken approximately 22 days after the first yellow fever vaccination. This receptor was identified in a young man who received the YFV17D yellow fever vaccine. The CDR3, as DNA: TGCGCCAGCAGCACAGGACAGGTTACAGATACGCAGTATTTT. Translating gives CASSTGQVTDTQYF.